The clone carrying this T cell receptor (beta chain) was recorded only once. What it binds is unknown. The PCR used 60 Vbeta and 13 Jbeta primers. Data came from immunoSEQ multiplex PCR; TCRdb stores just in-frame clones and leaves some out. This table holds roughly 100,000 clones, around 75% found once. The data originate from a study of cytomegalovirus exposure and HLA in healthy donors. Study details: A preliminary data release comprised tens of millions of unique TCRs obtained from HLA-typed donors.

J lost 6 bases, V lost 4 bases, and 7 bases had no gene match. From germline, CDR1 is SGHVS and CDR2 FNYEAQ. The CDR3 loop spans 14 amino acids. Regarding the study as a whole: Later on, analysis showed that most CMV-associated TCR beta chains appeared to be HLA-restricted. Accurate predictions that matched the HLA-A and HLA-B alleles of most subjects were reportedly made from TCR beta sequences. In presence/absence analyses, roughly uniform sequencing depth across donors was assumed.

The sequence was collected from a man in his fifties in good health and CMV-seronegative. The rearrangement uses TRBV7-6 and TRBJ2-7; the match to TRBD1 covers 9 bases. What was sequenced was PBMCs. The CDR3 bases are TGTGCCAGCAGCTCCGGGACAGGGTTGGTCGAGCAGTACTTC. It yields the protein CASSSGTGLVEQYF.